The following is a TCR beta chain sequence with its context. Its specificity is not known. CDR1 is WSHSY and CDR2 is SAAADI in the germline V gene. This CDR3 has 15 amino acids. Trimming removed 2 bases at V and 5 bases at J, with 13 bases between. Deep-level assay runs were performed. Libraries were prepared by immunoSEQ multiplex PCR; TCRdb keeps only in-frame clonotypes and omits some of them. The sample contains about 2 million clones, over 85% of which appear only once. This entry comes from a study of shared clonotypes between healthy human individuals. Study at large: CD4 naive cells filled three plates per donor, CD4 memory three, CD8 naive two and CD8 memory one. General observations from the study: Although depth was large, rarefaction showed that sequencing of the sorted subsets was incomplete. Shared clonotypes across all four donors exceeded non-shared ones in generation probability.

Naive-designated CD8 cells lacked CD45RO, were positively enriched for CCR7, and omitted terminally differentiated effector memory CD45RA+ cells. The receptor was derived from a man aged 18 to 35 in good health. The chain employs TRBV10-2 and TRBJ2-4; D gene ambiguous. Sequencing input: naive CD8+ T cells sorted from blood. DNA of the CDR3: TGCGCCAGCAGTGAGCTGACTCCTAACCAAAACATTCAGTACTTC. This codes for CASSELTPNQNIQYF.